These 24 T cell receptor beta chains were sequenced from one sample in a study of cytomegalovirus exposure and HLA in healthy donors. PCR employed 60 Vbeta and 13 Jbeta primers. Here immunoSEQ multiplex PCR was the method, and the copy in TCRdb shows in-frame clones only, minus some. The table records 110,000 to 150,000 clones, about 72% of them present only once. Specimen: PBMCs. Receptors originate from a man aged 60-69 years in good health and CMV-seronegative.

A few counts support this clone. The chain has TRBV28 and TRBJ2-7; 9 positions agree with TRBD1. Germline CDR1 and CDR2: MDHEN and SYDVKM. Germline trimming cut 6 bases from V and 3 bases from J; bases unmatched to any gene: 3. The CDR3 totals 13 residues. The CDR3 coding sequence is TGTGCCAGCAGGACAGGGGGTAACTACGAGCAGTACTTC. Its translation is CASRTGGNYEQYF.

The chain uses TRBV5-1 and TRBJ1-1, with TRBD1 matching 11 bases. The CDR3 is 16 residues long. V shed 7 bases and J 3 bases; nucleotides not matched to a gene: 11. Germline V lookup: CDR1 SGHRS, CDR2 YFSETQ. The CDR3 DNA reads as TGCGCCAGCGGCCCCCGGGGGACAGGGGGTGACACTGAAGCTTTCTTT. It encodes CASGPRGTGGDTEAFF.

The sample holds one count of this clone. The chain links TRBV7-2 to TRBJ1-2; 9 bases map to TRBD1. The CDR3 spans 14 residues. Germline V gene sequence: CDR1 SGHTA, CDR2 FQGNSA. The trim removed 6 bases at V and 2 bases at J, leaving 4 bases unmatched. CDR3 protein: CASRGGTGNYGYTF. CDR3 sequence (DNA): TGTGCCAGCAGGGGAGGGACAGGGAACTATGGCTACACCTTC. Looking up the rest from reference TRBV7-2 and TRBJ1-2 gives the full variable domain: GAGVSQSPSNKVTEKGKDVELRCDPISGHTALYWYRQSLGQGLEFLIYFQGNSAPDKSGLPSDRFSAERTGGSVSTLTIQRTQQEDSAVYLCASRGGTGNYGYTFGSGTRLTVV.

The table lists this clone with a few counts. The chain recombines TRBV7-3 with TRBJ2-1; 10 bases match TRBD2. CDR3 size: 16 residues. Germline V gives CDR1 SGHTA, CDR2 FQGTGA. V dropped 3 bases and J dropped 4; count of bases not matched to a gene: 6. CDR3 nucleotide sequence: TGTGCCAGCAGCTTTAGGACTAGCGGAGGATACAATGAGCAGTTCTTC. Its translation is CASSFRTSGGYNEQFF.

This clone came up a few times. This chain connects TRBV6-6 to TRBJ2-1; TRBD1 aligns across 8 bases. The CDR3 covers 13 residues. Trimming cost V 6 bases and J 13 bases; bases outside gene matches: 11. The germline CDR1 and CDR2 sequences are MNHNY and SVGAGI (reference sequence). In DNA, the CDR3 is TGTGCCAGCAGAATCCTCCAGGGGGCCGGTCAGTTCTTC. This translates into CASRILQGAGQFF.

The chain uses TRBV7-3 and TRBJ2-6; no clear D. The V gene lost 6 bases and the J gene lost 0 bases, with 9 bases spanning the gap. The germline V gene has CDR1 SGHTA and CDR2 FQGTGA. The CDR3 runs to 15 residues. The CDR3 loop is CASRPTVSGANVLTF. The CDR3 DNA is TGTGCCAGCAGACCAACGGTCTCTGGGGCCAACGTCCTGACTTTC.

This clone was counted between two and nine times. The chain uses TRBV2 and TRBJ2-7, with 8 bases that match TRBD1. The junction had 13 bases not matched to a gene; V was cut back by 2 bases and J by 1 base. CDR3 length: 18 amino acids. Germline V gene data show CDR1 as SNHLY and CDR2 as FYNNEI. The CDR3 DNA reads TGTGCCAGCAGTGAAAAAGCACTTATGACAGGGGAGTCCTACGAGCAGTACTTC. Protein product: CASSEKALMTGESYEQYF.

The chain combines TRBV7-9 with TRBJ2-1; TRBD2 matches at 7 bases. Unmatched junction bases numbered 17, after V lost 5 bases and J lost 4 bases. The CDR3 sequence is 18 residues long. From germline, CDR1 is SEHNR and CDR2 FQNEAQ (reference sequence). The CDR3 region has the DNA TGTGCCAGCAGCCCACCACGGGAGGTACCCCAAGGATACAATGAGCAGTTCTTC. The encoded protein is CASSPPREVPQGYNEQFF.

The V call is TRBV4-3, the J call TRBJ2-7, with no clear D. The CDR3 contains 14 residues. From germline, CDR1 is LGHNA and CDR2 YSLEER. Trimming pared 1 base from V and 7 bases from J, leaving 14 bases between. Here the CDR3 DNA reads TGCGCCAGCAGCCAAGGTCGTAGTAGCAGAGAGCAGTACTTC. This gives the protein CASSQGRSSREQYF.

This clone was found once. The V gene is TRBV7-3, the J gene TRBJ2-2, with 8 bases matching TRBD2. The junction had 5 bases not matched to a gene; V was cut back by 2 bases and J by 0 bases. This CDR3 is 17 amino acids long. The germline CDR1 and CDR2 sequences are SGHTA and FQGTGA. CDR3 nucleotides: TGTGCCAGCAGCTTACCATTAGCGGGACCGAACACCGGGGAGCTGTTTTTT. This encodes CASSLPLAGPNTGELFF.

This clone has a single count. This chain connects TRBV6-5 to TRBJ2-7; 11 nucleotides line up with TRBD2. This CDR3 is built from 15 residues. Trimming took 4 bases from V and 3 from J; bases not matched to a gene: 5. Germline CDR1 reads MNHEY; CDR2 reads SVGAGI. The CDR3 region has the DNA TGTGCCAGCAGTTCTCCAACTAGCGGGAGCTACGAGCAGTACTTC. This codes for CASSSPTSGSYEQYF.

This clone showed up just once. The gene calls are TRBV27 and TRBJ2-1, with 7 bases identical to TRBD2. The V gene end was trimmed by 4 bases and the J gene end by 9 bases; junction bases not matched to a gene: 12. Germline V CDR1 and CDR2: MNHEY, SMNVEV (reference sequence). The CDR3 contains 15 residues. As DNA, the CDR3 is TGTGCCAGCAGTTCCATAGTCTCTAGCGGCCTTGAGCAGTTCTTC. Translating it yields CASSSIVSSGLEQFF.

V usage is TRBV6-1 and J usage is TRBJ1-1; 7 bases line up with TRBD1. V shed 6 bases, J shed 0 bases, and the junction held 4 bases outside the gene matches. Germline V CDR1 and CDR2: MNHNS, SASEGT. This CDR3 contains 14 residues. For the CDR3, the DNA is TGTGCCAGCAGAACGGGACAGATGAACACTGAAGCTTTCTTT. It specifies CASRTGQMNTEAFF.

The gene calls are TRBV5-4 and TRBJ2-5; TRBD1 aligns across 8 bases. The tail of the sequence fits TRBJ2-7 better, so the J call may be wrong. The CDR3 consists of 14 residues. In germline, CDR1 is SGHNT, CDR2 YYREEE (reference sequence). CDR3 sequence reads: CASSIDRGGLEQYF. The CDR3, as DNA: TGTGCCAGCAGCATAGACAGGGGAGGTCTCGAGCAGTACTTC.

This clone was seen a single time. J is TRBJ1-1 and V is TRBV21-1; TRBD1 reflects the table's D call only, with no check against the DNA. TRBV21-1 has pseudogene status. The CDR3 contains 13 residues. In DNA, the CDR3 is TGTGACCCCCCCAGGGTCATGAACACTGAAGCTTTCTTT. Its protein product is CDPPRVMNTEAFF.

The rearrangement joins TRBV19 to TRBJ2-6; D gene uncertain. CDR1 and CDR2 (germline): LNHDA, SQIVND (reference sequence). This CDR3 region has 14 residues. The V gene lost 9 bases and the J gene lost 1 base, with 10 bases spanning the gap. Here the CDR3 DNA reads TGTGCCAGCGAGGCCGAATCTGGGGCCAACGTCCTGACTTTC. Translating gives CASEAESGANVLTF. Using reference TRBV19 and TRBJ2-6 for the parts outside the CDR3, the full variable domain is DGGITQSPKYLFRKEGQNVTLSCEQNLNHDAMYWYRQDPGQGLRLIYYSQIVNDFQKGDIAEGYSVSREKKESFPLTVTSAQKNPTAFYLCASEAESGANVLTFGAGSRLTVL.

The J gene is TRBJ1-2, the V gene TRBV5-4; D gene uncertain. CDR1 and CDR2 from the germline V gene are SGHNT and YYREEE (reference sequence). This CDR3 is built from 16 residues. The V end lost 4 bases, the J end lost 3 bases, and 19 bases lay between the germline ends. CDR3: CASSRSAGGGDYGYTF. In DNA form, the CDR3 reads TGTGCCAGCAGCCGCAGCGCGGGCGGAGGCGACTATGGCTACACCTTC. The full variable domain, with the rest looked up from reference TRBV5-4 and TRBJ1-2, is ETGVTQSPTHLIKTRGQQVTLRCSSQSGHNTVSWYQQALGQGPQFIFQYYREEENGRGNFPPRFSGLQFPNYSSELNVNALELDDSALYLCASSRSAGGGDYGYTFGSGTRLTVV.

In this sample, this clone turned up once. V and J are TRBV5-6 and TRBJ2-3; 12 nucleotides align to TRBD2. Losses at the gene ends were 4 bases for V and 3 bases for J; bases not matched to a gene: 6. CDR3 length: 16 residues. Germline CDR1 is SGHDT and CDR2 is YYEEEE. CDR3 DNA: TGTGCCAGCAGCAACCTAGCGGGAGGGCCGACAGATACGCAGTATTTT. As protein: CASSNLAGGPTDTQYF.

This clone has a handful of counts. The chain joins TRBV9 to TRBJ1-4; the match to TRBD1 covers 9 bases. Unmatched junction bases numbered 12, after V lost 4 bases and J lost 5 bases. The germline V gene has CDR1 SGDLS and CDR2 YYNGEE. The CDR3 is made up of 17 amino acids. The CDR3 DNA reads TGTGCCAGCAGCCCAATCGGGACAGGGAGCAGGAATGAAAAACTGTTTTTT. This encodes CASSPIGTGSRNEKLFF.

The CDR3, as DNA: TGTGCCACCAGCAGAGATCGCGATAGCTCGGGGGAGCTGTTTTTT. Its protein is CATSRDRDSSGELFF. The J gene is TRBJ2-2, the V gene TRBV15; D is unresolved. Germline CDR1 LNHNV, CDR2 YYDKDF (reference sequence). This CDR3 is 15 amino acids long. V gave up 0 bases and J gave up 8 bases, with 13 bases separating them.

The chain employs TRBV11-1 and TRBJ2-5; D remains unclear. The DNA end favors TRBJ2-7, so the J call may be wrong. The V gene's germline CDR1 is SGHAT and CDR2 FQDESV (reference sequence). The CDR3 loop spans 13 amino acids. The DNA for the CDR3 is TGTGCCAGCAGCTTAGCCGAGATCTTCGAGCAGTACTTC. Its translation: CASSLAEIFEQYF.

The chain employs TRBV14 and TRBJ1-4; D might be TRBD1 (6 bases). The V end lost 1 base, the J end lost 6 bases, and 21 bases lay between the germline ends. Germline V gene lookup returns CDR1 SGHDN and CDR2 FVKESK. This CDR3 contains 18 residues. The CDR3 DNA reads TGTGCCAGCAGCCAAGGAATCGGACAGAGTCCACTTTATGAAAAACTGTTTTTT. It encodes CASSQGIGQSPLYEKLFF.

This chain links TRBV5-6 with TRBJ2-1; possible D gene TRBD1, 5 bases. This CDR3 is built from 15 residues. The V end was cut by 2 bases, the J end by 0 bases, with 9 bases between. CDR1 SGHDT and CDR2 YYEEEE come from the germline V gene. The CDR3 bases are TGTGCCAGCAGCTTACAGGTCAGCTCCTACAATGAGCAGTTCTTC. Translation gives CASSLQVSSYNEQFF. The variable domain in full, with the rest retrieved from reference TRBV5-6 and TRBJ2-1, is DAGVTQSPTHLIKTRGQQVTLRCSPKSGHDTVSWYQQALGQGPQFIFQYYEEEERQRGNFPDRFSGHQFPNYSSELNVNALLLGDSALYLCASSLQVSSYNEQFFGPGTRLTVL.

The chain combines TRBV28 with TRBJ1-1; TRBD1 aligns across 11 bases. The germline gives CDR1 MDHEN, CDR2 SYDVKM. CDR3 length: 17 residues. V lost 9 bases, J lost 0 bases, and 12 bases stayed unmatched. The CDR3 reads CASWTGGDGGVNTEAFF. DNA of the CDR3: TGTGCCAGTTGGACAGGGGGCGACGGGGGGGTGAACACTGAAGCTTTCTTT. Filled out from reference TRBV28 and TRBJ1-1, the complete variable domain reads DVKVTQSSRYLVKRTGEKVFLECVQDMDHENMFWYRQDPGLGLRLIYFSYDVKMKEKGDIPEGYSVSREKKERFSLILESASTNQTSMYLCASWTGGDGGVNTEAFFGQGTRLTVV.